This T cell receptor (beta chain) comes out of a study of T cell repertoires in cytomegalovirus infection. The CDR3 totals 14 residues. V lost 5 bases and J lost 3; bases outside the gene matches: 6. There are many counts of this clonotype. TCRdb redid the calling of the reads with MiXCR, one entry per CDR3 protein. The repertoire holds roughly 630,000 distinct CDR3 sequences, with roughly 26% as singletons. The sequencing sample was made of CD8+ T cells from PBMCs. The chain is built from TRBV12-3 or TRBV12-4 and TRBJ2-7, with 8 bases aligning to TRBD1. The TCR originated in a human donor in good health (CMV status not recorded). Some clones in this sample may be carry-over from other donors' samples. This chain's CDR3 is CASSPGQGIYEQYF. In DNA form, the CDR3 reads TGTGCCAGCAGTCCAGGACAGGGTATCTACGAGCAGTACTTC.